This T cell receptor (beta chain) is drawn from a study of blood T cell repertoires in COVID-19. The CDR3 runs 13 residues. Unmatched junction bases numbered 4, after V lost 6 bases and J lost 3 bases. Germline V gene sequence: CDR1 SGDLS, CDR2 YYNGEE. Clones were read by immunoSEQ multiplex PCR, and TCRdb kept only the in-frame ones, dropping some. This table has some 240,000 clones, 89% appearing once. This chain uses TRBV9 with TRBJ1-2, with 8 bases aligning to TRBD1. Sequenced: peripheral blood. This TCR was recovered from a woman between 35 and 50 years old who had recovered from COVID-19. CDR3 sequence: CASTRTGHYGYTF. CDR3 sequence (DNA): TGTGCCAGCACGAGGACAGGGCACTATGGCTACACCTTC.